The 16 T cell receptor beta chains presented below share a single source sample, sequenced in a study of OX40 agonist ivuxolimab in advanced cancers. The data were produced by immunoSEQ multiplex PCR, yet TCRdb's version contains in-frame clones alone and is incomplete. The sample has around 99,000 clones; 90% are singletons. Specimen: CD4+ or CD8+ T cells sorted from blood, collected in a trial of the OX40 agonist ivuxolimab. These receptor sequences come from an adult with an advanced solid tumor such as melanoma, head and neck, liver or kidney cancer.

The chain is built from TRBV6-1 and TRBJ1-3; D remains ambiguous. The germline V gene encodes CDR1 MNHNS and CDR2 SASEGT. V was trimmed by 2 bases and J by 3 bases, leaving 8 bases between them. CDR3 size: 14 residues. The CDR3 DNA follows: TGTGCCAGCAGTGAAAGCAGGATTGGAAACACCATATATTTT. It encodes CASSESRIGNTIYF.

Here the CDR3 reads CASRPGQGGTGELFF. CDR3 DNA: TGTGCCAGCAGACCAGGACAGGGAGGGACCGGGGAGCTGTTTTTT. The rearrangement uses TRBV7-9 and TRBJ2-2, with a weak D call TRBD1 (8 bases). This CDR3 spans 15 amino acids. Trimming left V 6 bases short and J 5 bases short, with 16 bases between. The germline CDR1 and CDR2 sequences are SEHNR and FQNEAQ (reference sequence). Combining the CDR3 with reference TRBV7-9 and TRBJ2-2 gives the whole variable domain DTGVSQNPRHKITKRGQNVTFRCDPISEHNRLYWYRQTLGQGPEFLTYFQNEAQLEKSRLLSDRFSAERPKGSFSTLEIQRTEQGDSAMYLCASRPGQGGTGELFFGEGSRLTVL.

This clone has a single count. J is TRBJ2-3 and V is TRBV5-4; either TRBD1 or TRBD2 may fit D (5 bases each). Germline CDR1 SGHNT, CDR2 YYREEE (reference sequence). The CDR3 is 13 residues long. The V end was cut by 4 bases, the J end by 6 bases, with 12 bases between. The CDR3: CASSMRGSDTQYF. In nucleotides, the CDR3 is TGTGCCAGCAGCATGAGGGGTTCCGATACGCAGTATTTT.

The genes are TRBV10-1 and TRBJ1-1, with D hard to call. The CDR3 runs to 13 residues. The germline V gene has CDR1 WNHNN and CDR2 SYGVQD (reference sequence). Between the trimmed V and J ends, which lost 4 bases and 10 bases, there was a span of 16 bases. CDR3 coding DNA: TGCGCCAGCAGTGCGGGCATCCCTTTGGGAGCTTTCTTT. The encoded protein is CASSAGIPLGAFF.

This clone was recorded only once. The chain links TRBV7-2 to TRBJ1-5; D might be TRBD1 (6 bases). Germline assignment: CDR1 SGHTA and CDR2 FQGNSA. V was cut by 5 bases and J by 3 bases, with 14 bases left in between. There are 15 residues in the CDR3. CDR3 residues: CASSMQTGINQPQHF. The CDR3 DNA reads as TGTGCCAGCAGCATGCAGACAGGCATCAATCAGCCCCAGCATTTT. Filled out from reference TRBV7-2 and TRBJ1-5, the complete variable domain reads GAGVSQSPSNKVTEKGKDVELRCDPISGHTALYWYRQSLGQGLEFLIYFQGNSAPDKSGLPSDRFSAERTGGSVSTLTIQRTQQEDSAVYLCASSMQTGINQPQHFGDGTRLSIL.

The chain is built from TRBV5-4 and TRBJ2-2; maybe TRBD1 (6 bases). V was cut by 4 bases and J by 1 base, with 20 bases left in between. This CDR3 spans 18 amino acids. Germline V gene lookup returns CDR1 SGHNT and CDR2 YYREEE (reference sequence). CDR3 DNA: TGTGCCAGCAGCGCGGATCTCCTGGGGGCAGGGAACACCGGGGAGCTGTTTTTT. Its protein product is CASSADLLGAGNTGELFF.

This chain joins TRBV4-1 and TRBJ1-5; TRBD1 aligns across 7 bases. V gave up 1 base and J gave up 0 bases; unmatched junction bases: 0. Germline CDR1 reads MGHRA; CDR2 reads YSYEKL. This CDR3 has 15 amino acids. Here the CDR3 reads CASSQGQGSNQPQHF. CDR3 in DNA: TGCGCCAGCAGCCAAGGACAGGGTAGCAATCAGCCCCAGCATTTT.

The CDR3 loop reads CASSEYRTFTYNEQFF. CDR3 bases: TGTGCCAGCAGTGAATATCGGACATTCACCTACAATGAGCAGTTCTTC. The chain combines TRBV6-1 with TRBJ2-1; D possibly corresponds to TRBD1 (5 bases). The ends were cut back, 2 bases at V and 2 bases at J, with 13 bases in the middle. Germline assignment: CDR1 MNHNS and CDR2 SASEGT. CDR3 size: 16 residues.

The V gene is TRBV7-9, the J gene TRBJ2-1; 10 bases match TRBD1. The CDR3 contains 14 residues. V lost 2 bases and J lost 10; bases outside the gene matches: 5. Germline loops: CDR1 SEHNR, CDR2 FQNEAQ (reference sequence). CDR3 bases: TGTGCCAGCAGCTTAAACCGGGACAGGGGCGAGCAGTTCTTC. Its protein is CASSLNRDRGEQFF.

The J gene is TRBJ2-7, the V gene TRBV4-1; 8 positions agree with TRBD1. Per the germline V gene, CDR1 is MGHRA and CDR2 is YSYEKL. The CDR3 extends over 15 amino acids. V shed 1 base, J shed 3 bases, and the junction held 5 bases outside the gene matches. As DNA, the CDR3 is TGCGCCAGCAGCCAAGCCAGGGGGCGAGGCTACGAGCAGTACTTC. The encoded protein is CASSQARGRGYEQYF.

The chain carries TRBV27 and TRBJ2-7; no reliable D call. CDR1 is MNHEY, CDR2 SMNVEV, per germline (reference sequence). This CDR3 spans 15 amino acids. Between the trimmed V and J ends, which lost 4 bases and 2 bases, there was a span of 15 bases. The CDR3: CASSSTDSPPYEQYF. The CDR3 nucleotides read TGTGCCAGCAGTTCGACTGATTCCCCCCCCTACGAGCAGTACTTC.

J is TRBJ1-2 and V is TRBV5-1; 11 positions match TRBD1. This CDR3 has 14 residues. Germline values: CDR1 SGHRS, CDR2 YFSETQ. V lost 4 bases and J lost 5; bases outside the gene matches: 4. CDR3 protein: CASSPGTGGYGYTF. Here the CDR3 DNA reads TGCGCCAGCAGCCCGGGGACAGGGGGATATGGCTACACCTTC.

The chain carries TRBV7-2 and TRBJ2-1, with TRBD1 as a possible D gene (6 bases). The CDR3 is 14 residues long. CDR1 SGHTA and CDR2 FQGNSA come from the germline V gene. Trimming shortened V by 4 bases and J by 5 bases, and 12 bases separated the two germline ends. The CDR3 region has the DNA TGTGCCAGCAGCTGGAACAGGGTTAACAATGAGCAGTTCTTC. Amino acids: CASSWNRVNNEQFF.

This chain uses TRBV19 with TRBJ2-3; D is ambiguous. Germline assignment: CDR1 LNHDA and CDR2 SQIVND (reference sequence). V lost 1 base and J 6 bases, leaving 11 bases between the germline ends. The CDR3 has 14 amino acids. CDR3 protein: CASSIGSWADTQYF. The CDR3 bases are TGTGCCAGTAGTATAGGATCATGGGCGGATACGCAGTATTTT.

This clone was seen only a few times. CDR3 coding DNA: TGCGCCAGCAGCCCCCAGCGGAACTATGGCTACACCTTC. Residues: CASSPQRNYGYTF. The gene calls are TRBV5-1 and TRBJ1-2; D is unclear. The CDR3 covers 13 residues. Trimming removed 4 bases at V and 2 bases at J, with 9 bases between. Germline V gene lookup returns CDR1 SGHRS and CDR2 YFSETQ. Looking up the rest from reference TRBV5-1 and TRBJ1-2 gives the full variable domain: KAGVTQTPRYLIKTRGQQVTLSCSPISGHRSVSWYQQTPGQGLQFLFEYFSETQRNKGNFPGRFSGRQFSNSRSEMNVSTLELGDSALYLCASSPQRNYGYTFGSGTRLTVV.

This chain uses TRBV5-1 with TRBJ2-1; possibly TRBD1 for D (6 bases). Trimming left V 0 bases short and J 7 bases short, with 14 bases between. In germline, CDR1 is SGHRS, CDR2 YFSETQ. The CDR3 runs 15 residues. The CDR3: CASSLGAGADNEQFF. CDR3 DNA: TGCGCCAGCAGCTTGGGGGCAGGGGCGGATAATGAGCAGTTCTTC.